The source of this T cell receptor beta chain is a study of long-term antiretroviral therapy in people with HIV (dated 2022 in TCRdb). Turning to the overall study: Collection of the earliest samples took place about a decade ahead of the 2015 WHO recommendation for immediate ART, at a time when ART was typically delayed until CD4 counts fell. Whether ART initiation and durable HIV suppression were associated with changes in peripheral blood TRB repertoire composition and diversity was tested in a retrospective serial study. From 30 adults with confirmed HIV infection, the cohort provided under 250 cryopreserved PBMC samples, gathered serially across a mean of approximately six years (range 1-12). Among the 25 to 30 participants with HIV, eleven were female. No cross-contamination during QIAcube processing was shown when test extractions of a monoclonal T-cell line were performed alongside about 33 polyclonal samples.

A remark on this clone: The specificity of this receptor is unknown. No quality values exist for individual bases; no much larger clone is one base distant.

Inclusion was restricted to participants for whom at least one PBMC sample before ART initiation and at least two post-ART samples were available. All participants with HIV were treated in the United States of America. Before DNA extraction, cryopreserved samples of roughly 0.95-10 million PBMC were thawed and washed. At the time of the earliest PBMC sample, participants with HIV were aged between about 23 and 54 years. Each participant contributed PBMC samples from 1-4 timepoints before ART initiation and 2-8 timepoints after ART initiation, with a median of 7 samples. For every participant, serial HIV viral load, CD4+ T-cell count, ART history and demographic data were obtained. Genomic DNA was extracted from unsorted PBMC with a Qiagen kit on a QIAcube, with processing performed in batches of 12 samples. The immunoSEQ hsTCRB v3.0 assay was used at survey level resolution to sequence the TRB variable region. The targeted TRB sequencing depth was roughly 40,000-55,000 T-cell genomes per sample. An Illumina MiSeq with a v3 150-cycle kit was used to sequence the pooled TRB libraries. In the authors' own workflow: Repertoire analysis ran in R within a reproducible Nextflow workflow covering QC, data transformation and analysis. Custom analyses were implemented in LymphoSeq2, an R package for AIRR-Seq data exploration. After excluding a handful of samples that yielded fewer than 5000 total TRB sequences, 150 to 200 HIV repertoires remained for analysis. Among the roughly 180 retained HIV repertoires, some 60 were collected before ART initiation and around 130 after ART initiation. Repertoires were downsampled to 5000 TRB nucleotide sequences, and summary statistics were averaged over 100 downsampling iterations. The analysis kept only TRB sequences whose CDR3 regions were at least seven amino acids long. A Shannon entropy-derived clonality score and the Gini coefficient were used to measure diversity. In the repertoire networks, any two of the top 5000 CDR3 amino acid sequences were linked whenever the two sequences differed by an edit distance of one. GLIPH2 predicted antigen specificity groups and MHC restriction for TRB CDR3 amino acid sequences. Known CMV, EBV, HIV or tissue antigen associations were flagged by matching CDR3 amino acid sequences against VDJdb and McPAS-TCR. Pre-ART, post-ART and control groups were compared with Wilcoxon signed-rank tests and Holm-Bonferroni correction. TCRdb took this table from immuneACCESS and kept in-frame rearrangements with V and J called. Such tables lack part of the clones; where checked against another copy, unresolved V genes explain under half of the gap, and the rest is unexplained. V, J and clone size are taken as reported in that table, and D and trimming were inferred from the DNA itself. The sample table lists about 44,000 clones, about 95% of them with a count of one. Roughly 2.5% of the sample comes from the top ten.

V and J lose 4 bases and 2 bases, and a span of 15 bases separates them. The germline V gene gives CDR1 as MNHEY and CDR2 as SVGAGI. The CDR3 measures 15 amino acids from cysteine to phenylalanine. The read is trimmed to its CDR3 DNA, 45 bases read in frame from base 1. Overall results and qualifications from the work: Starting ART was linked to a significant rise in TRB diversity, yet even with long-term ART the diversity remained significantly lower than in transplant donor controls. Owing to limited PBMC availability, only the TCR beta chain was sequenced, without alpha chain pairing. The repertoire was dominated across all time points by expanded TRB clones identified before ART initiation, although this dominance was seen to fluctuate and to decrease in many PLHIV after ART. HIV repertoires had narrower CDR3 length ranges than controls, and the network structure suggested an antigen-experienced repertoire that shifted only slightly toward naive after ART. Because pre-ART samples had limited cell numbers, unsorted PBMC were profiled rather than sorted CD4+ and CD8+ T cells. Inferences about post-ART repertoire changes are limited because no data were available on ART adherence, viral resistance or therapy changes. Samples dated from 2004 to 2017, and the ART regimens used may be less effective than current ones.

This sequence originates from a woman between 50 and 59 years old with HIV. The material was unsorted PBMCs, obtained 3.7 years after starting antiretroviral therapy. The chain is encoded by TRBV6-5 joined to TRBJ2-7; the D gene could be either TRBD1 or TRBD2, each agreeing at 5 bases. The CDR3 sequence is CASSSGTGITYEQYF. The DNA reads TGTGCCAGCAGTTCTGGGACCGGAATTACCTACGAGCAGTACTTC.